This is a list of T cell receptor beta chains from one sample in a study of PD-1 blockade in classical Hodgkin lymphoma. Sequenced by immunoSEQ multiplex PCR; TCRdb stores in-frame clones only, minus some. In the table there are about 110,000 clones, around 89% of which are singletons. Sample: peripheral blood mononuclear cells (PBMCs), taken before the second cycle of nivolumab. These receptors were obtained from a human donor with classical Hodgkin lymphoma. CDR3s include the opening cysteine and the closing phenylalanine or tryptophan. The D gene is left open where the match is weak. Where a row states a size, it is once, few, many or the class of an expanded clone; other rows omit it.

j_call | v_call | d_call | clone_size | cdr3_aa | cdr3_nt
TRBJ1-2 | TRBV6-1 | NA | NA | CASNRDRTLSTGYTF | TGTGCCAGCAACCGGGACCGCACCTTATCGACCGGCTACACCTTC
TRBJ2-1 | TRBV15 | NA | NA | CATSRVGWGGEQFF | TGTGCCACCAGCAGAGTTGGGTGGGGAGGTGAGCAGTTCTTC
TRBJ2-1 | TRBV18 | NA | once | CASSPRNSPYNEQFF | TGTGCCAGCTCACCCCGAAACAGCCCCTACAATGAGCAGTTCTTC
TRBJ2-3 | TRBV7-6 | NA | NA | CASSFVGGKGDTQYF | TGTGCCAGCAGCTTTGTGGGCGGTAAAGGGGATACGCAGTATTTT
TRBJ2-1 | TRBV6-1 | NA | NA | CASRGNEQFF | TGTGCCAGCAGGGGCAATGAGCAGTTCTTC
TRBJ2-7 | TRBV15 | TRBD1 | NA | CATSRGTGRSSYEQYF | TGTGCCACCAGCAGGGGGACAGGGCGAAGCTCCTACGAGCAGTACTTC
TRBJ1-3 | TRBV2 | NA | once | CASSAGGNGNTIYF | TGTGCCAGCAGTGCTGGGGGGAACGGAAACACCATATATTTT
TRBJ2-5 | TRBV7-9 | NA | once | CASSRGTQETQYF | TGTGCCAGCAGCCGGGGAACACAAGAGACCCAGTACTTC
TRBJ2-1 | TRBV27 | TRBD2 | NA | CASSPLAEVYNEQFF | TGTGCCAGCAGCCCCCTAGCGGAAGTATACAATGAGCAGTTCTTC
TRBJ1-1 | TRBV29-1 | NA | few | CSVPGGPEAFF | TGCAGCGTCCCTGGGGGTCCTGAAGCTTTCTTT
TRBJ2-1 | TRBV6-5 | TRBD2 | NA | CASSSISGVHNEQFF | TGTGCCAGCAGTTCGATCAGCGGGGTTCACAATGAGCAGTTCTTC
TRBJ1-4 | TRBV25-1 | NA | NA | CASSDGRGNEKLFF | TGTGCCAGCAGTGATGGTCGGGGGAATGAAAAACTGTTTTTT
TRBJ2-7 | TRBV6-5 | NA | NA | CASRGEQYF | TGTGCCAGCAGGGGGGAGCAGTACTTC
TRBJ2-3 | TRBV7-2 | TRBD2 | once | CASRFGGGKDTQYF | TGTGCCAGCAGGTTCGGGGGGGGAAAAGATACGCAGTATTTT
TRBJ2-2 | TRBV27 | NA | NA | CASSLSTGELFF | TGTGCCAGCAGTTTGAGTACCGGGGAGCTGTTTTTT
TRBJ2-2 | TRBV27 | NA | NA | CASSFNRASGELFF | TGTGCCAGCAGTTTTAATAGGGCCAGCGGGGAGCTGTTTTTT
TRBJ1-3 | TRBV19 | NA | NA | CASSQAVSGNTIYF | TGTGCCTCTTCCCAGGCAGTCTCTGGAAACACCATATATTTT
TRBJ2-6 | TRBV5-1 | NA | NA | CASSLASTGPHSGANVLTF | TGCGCCAGCAGCTTGGCCAGTACGGGACCACACTCTGGGGCCAACGTCCTGACTTTC
TRBJ2-1 | TRBV5-5 | NA | NA | CASSTGGRGEQFF | TGTGCCAGCAGCACCGGTGGCCGTGGCGAGCAGTTCTTC
TRBJ1-3 | TRBV7-2 | NA | NA | CASSSRGFSGNTIYF | TGTGCCAGCAGCTCCAGGGGTTTCTCTGGAAACACCATATATTTT
TRBJ2-1 | TRBV6-6 | TRBD2 | NA | CATGGPYNEQFF | TGTGCCACGGGAGGGCCCTACAATGAGCAGTTCTTC
TRBJ1-4 | TRBV4-3 | NA | NA | CASSQGVANEKLFF | TGCGCCAGCAGCCAAGGGGTCGCTAATGAAAAACTGTTTTTT
TRBJ1-5 | TRBV7-9 | NA | NA | CASSSQWNQPQHF | TGTGCCAGCAGTTCACAGTGGAATCAGCCCCAGCATTTT
TRBJ2-7 | TRBV6-1 | NA | NA | CATVRLYYEQYF | TGTGCCACCGTTAGACTGTATTACGAGCAGTACTTC
TRBJ2-3 | TRBV5-1 | TRBD2 | NA | CASSPLAGETDTQYF | TGCGCCAGCAGCCCACTAGCGGGAGAAACAGATACGCAGTATTTT
TRBJ1-4 | TRBV19 | NA | once | CASNGYGSDEKLFF | TGTGCCAGTAACGGATACGGGTCAGATGAAAAACTGTTTTTT
TRBJ2-3 | TRBV4-3 | NA | NA | CASSQDTLQGTDTQYF | TGCGCCAGCAGCCAAGATACGTTACAGGGCACAGATACGCAGTATTTT
TRBJ2-1 | TRBV7-2 | NA | NA | CASSRNGGSYNEQFF | TGTGCCAGCAGTCGAAACGGAGGGAGCTACAATGAGCAGTTCTTC
TRBJ2-2 | TRBV7-2 | NA | few | CASSLFSNTGELFF | TGTGCCAGCAGCTTATTCTCGAATACCGGGGAGCTGTTTTTT
TRBJ2-7 | TRBV6-5 | TRBD2 | NA | CATKLAGGFEQYF | TGTGCCACCAAACTAGCGGGAGGTTTCGAGCAGTACTTC
TRBJ1-3 | TRBV5-6 | TRBD1 | NA | CASIRQGGRNTIYF | TGTGCCAGCATTCGGCAGGGGGGAAGGAACACCATATATTTT
TRBJ2-3 | TRBV29-1 | TRBD2 | NA | CSVRLAGVADTQYF | TGCAGCGTTCGACTAGCGGGAGTGGCAGATACGCAGTATTTT
TRBJ1-3 | TRBV19 | TRBD1 | NA | CASSTVRGLHSGNTIYF | TGTGCCAGTTCCACCGTAAGGGGGCTCCACTCTGGAAACACCATATATTTT
TRBJ1-1 | TRBV19 | TRBD1 | NA | CASRTGGQGVPEAFF | TGTGCCAGTAGAACCGGAGGACAGGGAGTCCCCGAAGCTTTCTTT
TRBJ2-2 | TRBV4-1 | NA | NA | CASSQGSRTGGELFF | TGCGCCAGCAGCCAGGGTTCTCGAACAGGCGGGGAGCTGTTTTTT
TRBJ1-1 | TRBV6-5 | TRBD1 | NA | CASSSGTGGTNTEAFF | TGTGCCAGCAGTTCCGGGACAGGGGGTACAAACACTGAAGCTTTCTTT
TRBJ2-1 | TRBV5-1 | TRBD1 | NA | CASSLDRDSNMFF | TGCGCCAGCAGCTTAGACCGGGACAGTAATATGTTCTTC
TRBJ2-3 | TRBV2 | NA | NA | CASPRSGGTDTQYF | TGTGCCAGCCCCCGAAGCGGCGGGACAGATACGCAGTATTTT
TRBJ1-5 | TRBV19 | TRBD1 | NA | CASNDPGQGNQPQHF | TGTGCCAGTAACGACCCGGGACAGGGAAATCAGCCCCAGCATTTT
TRBJ2-5 | TRBV19 | TRBD1 | NA | CASSFGTGGEETQYF | TGTGCCAGTAGTTTCGGGACAGGGGGCGAGGAGACCCAGTACTTC
TRBJ2-1 | TRBV7-2 | NA | NA | CASSDPYNEQFF | TGTGCCAGCAGCGATCCCTACAATGAGCAGTTCTTC